This T cell receptor beta chain was observed in a study of T cell changes during pregnancy in multiple sclerosis. Data came from immunoSEQ multiplex PCR; TCRdb stores just in-frame clones and leaves some out. Among about 39,000 clones listed, 85% to 95% were seen once. Germline V gene lookup returns CDR1 SGDLS and CDR2 YYNGEE. V lost 3 bases to trimming and J lost 10 bases; unmatched junction nucleotides: 7. This CDR3 is 14 amino acids long. This specimen consisted of CD4+ T cells from peripheral blood mononuclear cells, obtained after pregnancy. The receptor was derived from a female donor with multiple sclerosis, enrolled in a pregnancy study. V gene TRBV9 combines with J gene TRBJ1-6; 7 nucleotides line up with TRBD1. The CDR3 DNA reads as TGTGCCAGCAGCGATACAGGGGTGTTGTCACCCCTCCACTTT. As protein: CASSDTGVLSPLHF.